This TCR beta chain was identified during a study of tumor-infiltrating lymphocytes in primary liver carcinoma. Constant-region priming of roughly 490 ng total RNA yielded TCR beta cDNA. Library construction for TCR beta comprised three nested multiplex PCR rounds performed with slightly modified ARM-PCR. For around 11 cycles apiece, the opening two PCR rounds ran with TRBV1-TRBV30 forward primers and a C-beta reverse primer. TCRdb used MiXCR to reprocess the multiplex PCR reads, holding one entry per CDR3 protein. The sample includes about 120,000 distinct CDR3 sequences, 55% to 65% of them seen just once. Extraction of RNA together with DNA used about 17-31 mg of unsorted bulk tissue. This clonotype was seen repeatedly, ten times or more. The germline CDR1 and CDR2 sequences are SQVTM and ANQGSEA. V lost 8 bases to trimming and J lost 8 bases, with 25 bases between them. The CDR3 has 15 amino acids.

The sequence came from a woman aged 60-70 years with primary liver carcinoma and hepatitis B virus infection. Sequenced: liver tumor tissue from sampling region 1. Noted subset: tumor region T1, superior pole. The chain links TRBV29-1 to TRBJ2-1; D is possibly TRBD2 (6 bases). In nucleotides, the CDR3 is TGCAGCACCACGACTAGTCATTCTGGTCCCGATGAGCAGTTCTTC. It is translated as CSTTTSHSGPDEQFF.